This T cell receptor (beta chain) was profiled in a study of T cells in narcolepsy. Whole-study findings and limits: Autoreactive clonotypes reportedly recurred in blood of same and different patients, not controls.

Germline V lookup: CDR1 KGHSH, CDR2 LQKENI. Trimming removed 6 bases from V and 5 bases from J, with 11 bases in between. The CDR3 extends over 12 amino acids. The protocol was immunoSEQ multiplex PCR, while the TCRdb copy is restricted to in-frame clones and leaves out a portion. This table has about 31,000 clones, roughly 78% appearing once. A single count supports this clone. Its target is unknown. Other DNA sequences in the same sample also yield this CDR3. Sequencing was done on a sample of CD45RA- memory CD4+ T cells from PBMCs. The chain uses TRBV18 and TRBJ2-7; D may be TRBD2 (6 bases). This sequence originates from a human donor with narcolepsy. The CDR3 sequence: CASSPTGDEQYF. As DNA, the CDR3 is TGTGCCAGCTCCCCTACGGGGGACGAGCAGTACTTC.